This TCR beta chain came from a study of blood T cells in healthy people across ages (dated by TCRdb to the mid-2010s). With respect to the entire study: In model experiments, template switching captured roughly one uniquely barcoded TCR beta cDNA molecule for every two T cells. Donors of different ages were randomly distributed across sequencing lanes to avoid experimental bias. The donors were divided into four age groups: young (average roughly 17 years), middle-aged (around 37), aged (about 62) and long-lived (about 84). The study measured age-related changes in TCR beta repertoire diversity using deep sequencing normalized with unique cDNA molecular identifiers. Two additional independent replicas of 1 million unique cDNA reads from the same blood draw were analyzed for two donors (one aged 18 to 30 and one aged 80 or older). Study-wide findings and limitations: Estimates of total diversity based on one million sequenced T cells were considered lower bounds and underestimates. There was a strong correlation between observed TCR beta diversity and the percentage of naive T cells measured by flow cytometry. The long-lived group showed more naive CD4+ T cells, fewer expanded clones and increased TCR diversity than the aged group, suggesting age selection. As age increased, observed TCR beta diversity per million T cells dropped in a roughly linear way, and a significant reduction was already evident by age roughly 40. Because donor CMV infection status was unknown, age-related changes in expanded clonotypes were potentially confounded. Bulk unsorted PBMC profiling prevented conclusive comparison of naive and antigen-experienced compartments.

Library preparation used 5' RACE. The instrument given in TCRdb is Illumina HiSeq 2500. The second PCR ran for about 6 to 11 cycles and used a J-beta primer mix along with a sample-barcoded 5' primer. Each TCR beta cDNA molecule received a unique molecular identifier from a template-switch 5' adaptor carrying 12 random nucleotides. Each sample yielded at least 2.5 million CDR3-containing paired-end reads. The Mint cDNA synthesis kit, primed by a TRBC-specific oligonucleotide, was used to synthesize first-strand cDNA from all RNA. Following uracil-DNA glycosylase treatment, a first 18-cycle PCR with universal primers M1SS and BC2_uni_R was performed on all cDNA. The study's own analysis went as follows. Normalization of each sample was performed by random selection of 1 million high-quality reads, each carrying a distinct molecular identifier. Reads sharing molecular identifiers were discarded rather than binned into consensus sequences. CDR3 identification, clonotype clustering and error correction used MiTCR with a Q25 quality threshold and the strictest error-elimination algorithm. A nonparametric unseen species model with Euler transformation was used to estimate a lower bound on total TCR beta diversity. Through fastp at Q25 and MiXCR, TCRdb rebuilt clones from the public reads, retaining in-frame beta chains. Each CDR3 protein appears once, grouped with its most common genes and DNA. It is TCRdb's table, rather than the study itself, that gives the V and J calls and clone size. The sample contains 650,000 to 800,000 distinct CDR3 sequences, 40% to 50% of them found a single time. Of the sample, around 21% is held by the ten largest clones.

Systemically healthy Caucasian individuals from Russia, 39 in total and aged 6 to 90 years, were included as donors. Ten milliliters of peripheral blood were drawn from each donor into EDTA-treated Vacutainer tubes. Ficoll-Paque density-gradient centrifugation was used to isolate PBMCs, with at least 6.5 million per sample. Total RNA, at least 5 micrograms per sample, was extracted from PBMCs with Trizol reagent. For every donor, flow cytometry on a PBMC aliquot measured the percentage of naive CD45RAhigh/CD27high T cells. Points on this clonotype: Its antigen specificity is not known. Qualities for individual bases were not recorded, and no much larger clone is one base off.

The germline V gene (reference sequence) gives CDR1 as DFQATT and CDR2 as SNEGSKA. V and J lose 7 bases and 0 bases, and a span of 7 bases separates them. Spanning cysteine to phenylalanine, the CDR3 consists of 12 amino acids. This entry keeps only the CDR3 DNA: 36 bases, framed from base 1. This chain is built from TRBV20-1 and TRBJ2-1; the D segment cannot be called with confidence. Sequenced input: blood. This clonotype was obtained from a man in his sixties in good health. Here the CDR3 is given as CSGRHSYNEQFF. The bases read TGCAGTGGGCGACACTCCTACAATGAGCAGTTCTTC.